This entry is about one T cell receptor beta chain. Its antigen is unknown. This sample is drawn from a study of OX40 agonist ivuxolimab in advanced cancers. Study as a whole: Aged about 20 to 85 with a mean of approximately 57 years, they were about 78% male.

Study results and caveats: More expanded clones were found, on average, in CD8+ than in CD4+ T cells.

The CDR3 has 15 amino acids. The germline V gene encodes CDR1 MNHEY and CDR2 SVGAGI. The ends lost 4 bases at V and 7 bases at J; junction bases unmatched: 11. Generated by immunoSEQ multiplex PCR, the TCRdb table keeps only in-frame clones and is missing some. Of approximately 69,000 clones listed, approximately 86% are singletons. The receptor was derived from an adult with an advanced solid tumor such as melanoma, head and neck, liver or kidney cancer. Source: CD4+ or CD8+ T cells sorted from blood, taken in a trial of the OX40 agonist ivuxolimab. The chain combines TRBV6-5 with TRBJ2-5; 8 bases are shared with TRBD2. CDR3 bases: TGTGCCAGCAGTTTCCGGGACGGAGCGGGAGCGACCCAGTACTTC. This sequence encodes CASSFRDGAGATQYF.